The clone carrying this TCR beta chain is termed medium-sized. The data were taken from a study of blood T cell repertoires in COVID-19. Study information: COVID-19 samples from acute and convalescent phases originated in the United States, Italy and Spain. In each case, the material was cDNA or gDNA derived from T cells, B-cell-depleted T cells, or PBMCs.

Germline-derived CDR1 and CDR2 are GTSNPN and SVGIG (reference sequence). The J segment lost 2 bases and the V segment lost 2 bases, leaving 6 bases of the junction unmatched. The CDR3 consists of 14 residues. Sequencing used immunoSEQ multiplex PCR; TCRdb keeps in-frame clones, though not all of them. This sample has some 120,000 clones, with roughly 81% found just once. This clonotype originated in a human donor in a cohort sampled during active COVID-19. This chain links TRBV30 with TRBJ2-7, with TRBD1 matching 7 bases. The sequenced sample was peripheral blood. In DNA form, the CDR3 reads TGTGCCTGGAGTCCCCGGACAGGTACCTACGAGCAGTACTTC. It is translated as CAWSPRTGTYEQYF. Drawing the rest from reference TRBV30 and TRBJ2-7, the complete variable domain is SQTIHQWPATLVQPVGSPLSLECTVEGTSNPNLYWYRQAAGRGLQLLFYSVGIGQISSEVPQNLSASRPQDRQFILSSKKLLLSDSGFYLCAWSPRTGTYEQYFGPGTRLTVT.